A single TCR beta chain is shown here with its context. As originally analysed: Researchers report that nucleated cell counts were estimated from reference gene primer amplification. Sequenced by immunoSEQ multiplex PCR; TCRdb stores in-frame clones only, minus some. For V, J and clone size, that table is used; D and trimming come from the DNA. The repertoire holds 400,000 to 450,000 clones, with around 91% as singletons. This sample was included in a study of blood T cell repertoires in COVID-19. In terms of age and location, participants ranged from roughly 18 to 100 years and lived in about 25 US areas. Germline loops: CDR1 MDHEN, CDR2 SYDVKM. The CDR3 has 15 amino acids. The V segment lost 3 bases and the J segment 6 bases; nucleotides outside the gene matches: 4.

The sequenced material came from PBMCs or T cells enriched from blood (not recorded which). The chain is built from TRBV28 and TRBJ2-1; 11 bases are shared with TRBD2. The TCR was taken from a man aged 25 to 45 who had recovered from COVID-19. CDR3 sequence: CASSFSGRGSNEQFF. CDR3 in DNA: TGTGCCAGCAGTTTTAGCGGGAGGGGAAGCAATGAGCAGTTCTTC.